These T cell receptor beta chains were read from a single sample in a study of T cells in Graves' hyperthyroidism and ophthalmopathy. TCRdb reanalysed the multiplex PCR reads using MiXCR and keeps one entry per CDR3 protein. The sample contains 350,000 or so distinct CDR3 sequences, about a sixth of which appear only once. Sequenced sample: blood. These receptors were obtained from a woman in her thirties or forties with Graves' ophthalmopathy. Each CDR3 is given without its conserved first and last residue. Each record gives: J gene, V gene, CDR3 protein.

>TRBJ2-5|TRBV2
ASSESGRETQY
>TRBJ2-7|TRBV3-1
ASSPLGAEQY
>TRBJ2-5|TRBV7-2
ASSLAGSGLQETQY
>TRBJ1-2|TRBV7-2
ASSFGGNTGYT
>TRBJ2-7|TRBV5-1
ASSLGRDAYEQY
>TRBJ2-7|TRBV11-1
ASSFTSGSVYEQY
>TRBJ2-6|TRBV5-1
ASRDRYSGANVLT
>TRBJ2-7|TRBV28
ASTGQGPYEQY
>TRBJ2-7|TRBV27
ASSLTGPFYEQY
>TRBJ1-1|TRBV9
ASSVVTKNTEAF
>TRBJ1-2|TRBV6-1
ASSGTGARGYT
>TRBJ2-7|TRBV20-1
SARAGGGQSFSYEQY
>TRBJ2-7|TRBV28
ATQREGSAEQY
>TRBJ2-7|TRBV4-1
ASSPRRESSYEQY
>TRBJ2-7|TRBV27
ASSKKPPVASGNYEQY
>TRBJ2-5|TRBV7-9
ASSSPSLLQETQY
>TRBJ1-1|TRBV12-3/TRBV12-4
ASTPRDRVYAF
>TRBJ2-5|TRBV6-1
ASIRLIGRGLGETQY
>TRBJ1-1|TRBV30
AGARVNTEAF
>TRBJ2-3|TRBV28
ASSLGAVGRPAGDTQY
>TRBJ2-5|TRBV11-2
ASSLTGKGETQY
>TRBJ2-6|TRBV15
ATGGESSGANVLT
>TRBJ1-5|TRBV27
ASSPLGAGGQPQH
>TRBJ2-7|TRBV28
ASSLGAGSRYEQY
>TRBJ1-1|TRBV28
ASSLLGYTEAF
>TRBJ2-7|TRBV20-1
SPETGGHEQY
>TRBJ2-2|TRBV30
AWRSGGGELF
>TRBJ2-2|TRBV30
AWIGGQLGIAGELF
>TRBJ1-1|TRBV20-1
SASGQREAF
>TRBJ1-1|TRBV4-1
ASSQVVTEAHTEAF
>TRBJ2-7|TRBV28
ASSGDTSYEQY
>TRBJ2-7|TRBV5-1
ASSASSGYSYEQY
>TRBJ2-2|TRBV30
AWSVIGGTGELF
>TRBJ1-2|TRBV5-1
ASSLGSAAPYT